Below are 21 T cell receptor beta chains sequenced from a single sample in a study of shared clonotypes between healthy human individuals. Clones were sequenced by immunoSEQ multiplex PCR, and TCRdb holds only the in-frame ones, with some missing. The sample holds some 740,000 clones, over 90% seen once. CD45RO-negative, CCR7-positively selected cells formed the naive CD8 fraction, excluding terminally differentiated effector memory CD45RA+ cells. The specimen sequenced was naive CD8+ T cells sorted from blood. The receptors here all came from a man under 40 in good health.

CDR3 in amino acids: CASSEHRGPYEQYF. The DNA of the CDR3 is TGTGCCAGCAGCGAACACAGGGGGCCCTACGAGCAGTACTTC. The J gene is TRBJ2-7, the V gene TRBV14; 9 bases align to TRBD1. The CDR3 sequence is 14 residues long. Germline V gene sequence: CDR1 SGHDN, CDR2 FVKESK. With V trimmed by 5 bases and J by 2 bases, 4 bases remained unmatched.

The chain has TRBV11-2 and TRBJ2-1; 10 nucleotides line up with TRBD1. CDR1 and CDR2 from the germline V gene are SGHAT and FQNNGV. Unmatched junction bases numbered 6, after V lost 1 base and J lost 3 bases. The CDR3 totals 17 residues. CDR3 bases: TGTGCCAGCAGCTTAGTTCGGGGACAGGGGTTCTACAATGAGCAGTTCTTC. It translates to CASSLVRGQGFYNEQFF.

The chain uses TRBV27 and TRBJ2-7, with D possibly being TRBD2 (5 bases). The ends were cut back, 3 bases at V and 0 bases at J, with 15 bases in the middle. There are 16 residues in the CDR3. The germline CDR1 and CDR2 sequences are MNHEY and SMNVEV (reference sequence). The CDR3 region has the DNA TGTGCCAGCAGTTTGCTGGGAGCGAGAGACTCCTACGAGCAGTACTTC. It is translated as CASSLLGARDSYEQYF.

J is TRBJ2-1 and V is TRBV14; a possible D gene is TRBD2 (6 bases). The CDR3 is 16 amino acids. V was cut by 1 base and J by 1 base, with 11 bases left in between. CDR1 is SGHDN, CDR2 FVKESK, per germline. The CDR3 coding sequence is TGTGCCAGCAGCCAAGGACGGGAGAGGTCCTACAATGAGCAGTTCTTC. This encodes CASSQGRERSYNEQFF.

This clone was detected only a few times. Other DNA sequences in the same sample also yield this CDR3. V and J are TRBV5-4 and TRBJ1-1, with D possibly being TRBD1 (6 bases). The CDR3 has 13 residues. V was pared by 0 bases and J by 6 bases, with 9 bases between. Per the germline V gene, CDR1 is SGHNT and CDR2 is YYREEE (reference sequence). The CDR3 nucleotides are TGTGCCAGCAGCTTGGGCCAGGGGCCTGAAGCTTTCTTT. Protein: CASSLGQGPEAFF.

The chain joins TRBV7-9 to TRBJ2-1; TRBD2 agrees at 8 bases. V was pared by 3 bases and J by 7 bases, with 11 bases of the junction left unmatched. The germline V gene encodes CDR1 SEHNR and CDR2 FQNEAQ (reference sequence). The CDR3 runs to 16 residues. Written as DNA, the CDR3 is TGTGCCAGCAGCTTTCATGAGCGGGAGAGGGGGAATGAGCAGTTCTTC. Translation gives CASSFHERERGNEQFF.

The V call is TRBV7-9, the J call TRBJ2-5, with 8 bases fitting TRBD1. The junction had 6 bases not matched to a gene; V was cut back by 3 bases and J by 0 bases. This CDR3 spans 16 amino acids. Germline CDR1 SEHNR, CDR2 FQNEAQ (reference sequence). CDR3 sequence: CASSFSHRGYQETQYF. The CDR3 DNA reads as TGTGCCAGCAGCTTCTCCCACAGGGGGTACCAAGAGACCCAGTACTTC.

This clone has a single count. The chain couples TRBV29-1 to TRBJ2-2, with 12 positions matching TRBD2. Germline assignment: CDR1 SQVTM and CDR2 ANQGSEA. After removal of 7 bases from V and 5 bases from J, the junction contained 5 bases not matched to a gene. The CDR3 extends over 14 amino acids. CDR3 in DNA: TGCAGCGGCTTAGGGACTAGCGGGACCGGGGAGCTGTTTTTT. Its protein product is CSGLGTSGTGELFF.

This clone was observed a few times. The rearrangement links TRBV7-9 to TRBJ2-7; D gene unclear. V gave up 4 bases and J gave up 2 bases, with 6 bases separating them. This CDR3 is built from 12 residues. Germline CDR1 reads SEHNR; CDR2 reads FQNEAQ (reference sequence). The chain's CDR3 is CASSSAPYEQYF. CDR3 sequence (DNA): TGTGCCAGCAGCTCGGCCCCCTACGAGCAGTACTTC. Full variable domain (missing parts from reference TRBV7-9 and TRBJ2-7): DTGVSQNPRHKITKRGQNVTFRCDPISEHNRLYWYRQTLGQGPEFLTYFQNEAQLEKSRLLSDRFSAERPKGSFSTLEIQRTEQGDSAMYLCASSSAPYEQYFGPGTRLTVT.

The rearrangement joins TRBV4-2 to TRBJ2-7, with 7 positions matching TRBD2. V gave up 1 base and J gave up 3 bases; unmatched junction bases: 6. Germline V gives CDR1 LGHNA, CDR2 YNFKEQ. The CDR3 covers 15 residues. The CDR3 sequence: CASSQGGGGVYEQYF. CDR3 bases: TGTGCCAGCAGCCAAGGTGGGGGGGGTGTCTACGAGCAGTACTTC.

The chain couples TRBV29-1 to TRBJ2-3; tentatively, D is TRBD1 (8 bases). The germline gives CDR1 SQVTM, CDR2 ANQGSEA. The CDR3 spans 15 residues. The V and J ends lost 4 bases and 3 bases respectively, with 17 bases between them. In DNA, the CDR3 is TGCAGCGTTGTCCGGGCGGGGGACAGGACAGATACGCAGTATTTT. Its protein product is CSVVRAGDRTDTQYF.

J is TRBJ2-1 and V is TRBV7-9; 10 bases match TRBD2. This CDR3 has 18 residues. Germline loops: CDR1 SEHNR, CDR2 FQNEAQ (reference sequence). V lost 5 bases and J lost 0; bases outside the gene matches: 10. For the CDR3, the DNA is TGTGCCAGCAGCAAGTCCCCCGGGACTAGCGACTCCTACAATGAGCAGTTCTTC. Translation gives CASSKSPGTSDSYNEQFF.

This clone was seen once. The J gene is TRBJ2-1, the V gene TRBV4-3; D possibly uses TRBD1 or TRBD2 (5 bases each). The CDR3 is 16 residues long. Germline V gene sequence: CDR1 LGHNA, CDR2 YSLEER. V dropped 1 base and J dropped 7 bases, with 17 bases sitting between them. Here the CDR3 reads CASSQASGTEKNEQFF. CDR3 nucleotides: TGCGCCAGCAGCCAAGCCTCCGGGACCGAGAAAAATGAGCAGTTCTTC.

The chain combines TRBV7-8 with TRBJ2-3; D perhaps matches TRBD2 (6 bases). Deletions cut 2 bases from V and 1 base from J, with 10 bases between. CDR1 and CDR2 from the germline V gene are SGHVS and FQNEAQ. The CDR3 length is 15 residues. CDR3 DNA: TGTGCCAGCAGCTTATATGCTAGCGGCACAGATACGCAGTATTTT. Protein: CASSLYASGTDTQYF.

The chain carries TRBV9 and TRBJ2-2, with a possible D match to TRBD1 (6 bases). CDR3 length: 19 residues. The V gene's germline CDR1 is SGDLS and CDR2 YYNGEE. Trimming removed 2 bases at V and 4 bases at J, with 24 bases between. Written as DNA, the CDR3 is TGTGCCAGCAGCGTCACTCTACAGGGTCCTCTGGGTATCACCGGGGAGCTGTTTTTT. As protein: CASSVTLQGPLGITGELFF.

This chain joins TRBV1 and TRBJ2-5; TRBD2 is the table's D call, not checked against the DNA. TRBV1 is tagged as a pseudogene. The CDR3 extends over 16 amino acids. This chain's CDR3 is CTSSQDPSGIGETQYF. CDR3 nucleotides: TGCACCAGCAGCCAAGATCCTAGCGGGATAGGGGAGACCCAGTACTTC.

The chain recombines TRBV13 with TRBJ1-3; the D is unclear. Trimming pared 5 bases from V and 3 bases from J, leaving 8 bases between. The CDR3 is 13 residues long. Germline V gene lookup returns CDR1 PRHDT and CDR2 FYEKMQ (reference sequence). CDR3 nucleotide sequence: TGTGCCAGCAGCCTAAACAGTGGAAACACCATATATTTT. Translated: CASSLNSGNTIYF.

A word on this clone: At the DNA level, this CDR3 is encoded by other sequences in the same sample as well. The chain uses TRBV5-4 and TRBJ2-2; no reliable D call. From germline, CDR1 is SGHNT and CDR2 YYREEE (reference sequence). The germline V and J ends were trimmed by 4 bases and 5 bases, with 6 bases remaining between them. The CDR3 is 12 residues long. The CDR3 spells CASSPGTGELFF. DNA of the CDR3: TGTGCCAGCAGCCCAGGTACCGGGGAGCTGTTTTTT.

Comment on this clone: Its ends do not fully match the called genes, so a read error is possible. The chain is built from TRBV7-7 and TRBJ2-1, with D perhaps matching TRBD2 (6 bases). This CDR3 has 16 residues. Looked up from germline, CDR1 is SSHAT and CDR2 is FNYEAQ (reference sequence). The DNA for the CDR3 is TGTGCTAGCAGCTCCCTAGCGACTAGCTCCTACAATGAGCAGTTCTTC. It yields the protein CASSSLATSSYNEQFF.

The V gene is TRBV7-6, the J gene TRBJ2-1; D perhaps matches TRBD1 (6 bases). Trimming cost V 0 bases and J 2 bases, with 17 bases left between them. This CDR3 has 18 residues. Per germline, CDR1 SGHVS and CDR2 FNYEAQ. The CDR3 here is CASSLARMDSYPYNEQFF. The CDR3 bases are TGTGCCAGCAGCTTAGCGAGAATGGACAGTTATCCCTACAATGAGCAGTTCTTC.

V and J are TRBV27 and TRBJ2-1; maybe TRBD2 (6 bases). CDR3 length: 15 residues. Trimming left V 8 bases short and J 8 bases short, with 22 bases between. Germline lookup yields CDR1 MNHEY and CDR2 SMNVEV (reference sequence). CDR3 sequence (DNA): TGTGCCAGCCTTGGCCGACGGGAGAATAGTTATGAGCAGTTCTTC. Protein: CASLGRRENSYEQFF.